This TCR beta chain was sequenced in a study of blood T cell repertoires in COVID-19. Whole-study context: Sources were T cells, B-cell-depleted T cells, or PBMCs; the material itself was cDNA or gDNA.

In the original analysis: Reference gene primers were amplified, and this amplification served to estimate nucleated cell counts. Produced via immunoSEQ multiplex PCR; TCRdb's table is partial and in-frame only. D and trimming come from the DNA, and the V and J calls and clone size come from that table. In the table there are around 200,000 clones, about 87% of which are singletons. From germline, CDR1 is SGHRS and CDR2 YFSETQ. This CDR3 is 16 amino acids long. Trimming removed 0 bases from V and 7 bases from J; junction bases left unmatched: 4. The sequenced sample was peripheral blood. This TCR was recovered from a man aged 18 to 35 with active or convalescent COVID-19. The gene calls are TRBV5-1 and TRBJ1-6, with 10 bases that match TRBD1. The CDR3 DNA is TGCGCCAGCAGCTTGGCTGACAGGGGGCGGAATTCACCCCTCCACTTT. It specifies CASSLADRGRNSPLHF.